The clone carrying this T cell receptor (beta chain) has only a few counts. The sample originates from a study of T cells after yellow fever vaccination. Trimming removed 6 bases at V and 5 bases at J, with 11 bases between. The CDR3 runs to 13 residues. Germline lookup yields CDR1 MGHRA and CDR2 YSYEKL. TCRdb processed the 5' RACE reads anew with MiXCR; each CDR3 protein has one entry. Of 120,000 or so distinct CDR3 sequences listed, more than 5.5% were seen once; the top ten hold roughly 2.5%. This TCR was sampled from a man aged 18 to 30 who received the YFV17D yellow fever vaccine. The specimen was CD4+ T cells sorted from PBMCs, collected roughly seven weeks after the first yellow fever vaccination. The chain uses TRBV4-1 and TRBJ1-5; D not certain. CDR3 in DNA: TGCGCCAGCAGTAACGGAGTCGATCAGCCCCAGCATTTT. It specifies CASSNGVDQPQHF.